This is a list of T cell receptor beta chains from one sample in a study of blood T cell repertoires in COVID-19. Sequencing used immunoSEQ multiplex PCR; TCRdb keeps in-frame clones, though not all of them. The table has 250,000 to 300,000 clones, roughly 85% seen once. Sequencing input: PBMCs or T cells enriched from blood (not recorded which). Receptor source: a woman aged 45 to 65 who had been exposed to COVID-19. Each CDR3 is given with its conserved first and last residue. D genes are given only for firm matches. Size values are once, few and many counts, or a class for expanded clones, and some rows have none.

DNA: TGTGCCATCAGTGGAACTAGTGGGTGGCAAGAGACCCAGTACTTC; CDR3: CAISGTSGWQETQYF; V: TRBV10-3; size: -; J: TRBJ2-5; D: -
DNA: TGTGCCAGCAGTTATAGGGGCGGGGGAAAAGAGACCCAGTACTTC; CDR3: CASSYRGGGKETQYF; V: TRBV6-5; size: -; J: TRBJ2-5; D: TRBD2
DNA: TGTGCCAGCACTCCCCCGGGACAGGGGATTTTCAATGAGCAGTTCTTC; CDR3: CASTPPGQGIFNEQFF; V: TRBV28; size: -; J: TRBJ2-1; D: TRBD1
DNA: TGTGCCAGCAGTCCGACAGTAACTAACTATGGCTACACCTTC; CDR3: CASSPTVTNYGYTF; V: TRBV6-5; size: once; J: TRBJ1-2; D: -
DNA: TGTGCCACCAGTGACGTGGACAGGAACTATGGCTACACCTTC; CDR3: CATSDVDRNYGYTF; V: TRBV24-1; size: -; J: TRBJ1-2; D: TRBD1
DNA: TGTGCCAGCAGTGCCAGGGGGCGCGGGGGCACTGAAGCTTTCTTT; CDR3: CASSARGRGGTEAFF; V: TRBV2; size: -; J: TRBJ1-1; D: TRBD1
DNA: TGTGCCACAGGGACAGGGAGAAACGGGGAGCTGTTTTTT; CDR3: CATGTGRNGELFF; V: TRBV6-5; size: -; J: TRBJ2-2; D: TRBD1
DNA: TGTGCCAGCAGGGGGAGCTCCTACAATGAGCAGTTCTTC; CDR3: CASRGSSYNEQFF; V: TRBV28; size: -; J: TRBJ2-1; D: -
DNA: TGTGCCAGCAGCTTGGCCGACACTGAAGCTTTCTTT; CDR3: CASSLADTEAFF; V: TRBV5-6; size: -; J: TRBJ1-1; D: -
DNA: TGTGCCAGCAGCTTAGAGTCTAGCGGGGGGCGCGTGGGTAGGGACGAGCAGTACTTC; CDR3: CASSLESSGGRVGRDEQYF; V: TRBV7-2; size: -; J: TRBJ2-7; D: TRBD2
DNA: TGTGCCAGCAGCTCGACGGGCACTGAAGCTTTCTTT; CDR3: CASSSTGTEAFF; V: TRBV7-2; size: -; J: TRBJ1-1; D: -
DNA: TGTGCCAGCAGTGAATTGAGGGTTATGAGGGAGACCCAGTACTTC; CDR3: CASSELRVMRETQYF; V: TRBV25-1; size: -; J: TRBJ2-5; D: -
DNA: TGTGCCAGCAGCTTGGCGGTCGGAAAGGCTTTCTTT; CDR3: CASSLAVGKAFF; V: TRBV13; size: few; J: TRBJ1-1; D: -
DNA: TGTGCCAGCTCACCACCGTCCGGACAGAACACTGAAGCTTTCTTT; CDR3: CASSPPSGQNTEAFF; V: TRBV18; size: many; J: TRBJ1-1; D: -
DNA: TGTGCCAGTAGTATAATGGGCCCCTATGAGCAGTTCTTC; CDR3: CASSIMGPYEQFF; V: TRBV19; size: -; J: TRBJ2-1; D: -
DNA: TGTGCCAGCAGCTCGGGGGGCAGCACCTACGAGCAGTACTTC; CDR3: CASSSGGSTYEQYF; V: TRBV7-2; size: -; J: TRBJ2-7; D: -
DNA: TGTGCCAGCAGTTCAATCGCCGGGGGACCAACCGGGGAGCTGTTTTTT; CDR3: CASSSIAGGPTGELFF; V: TRBV27; size: -; J: TRBJ2-2; D: -
DNA: TGTGCCAGCAGTTATGAGTCCGCTCCCAGGATAACTGAAGCTTTCTTT; CDR3: CASSYESAPRITEAFF; V: TRBV6-5; size: -; J: TRBJ1-1; D: -
DNA: TGCGCCAGCAGCCCTCGGGTAGGGGGAACTGAAGCTTTCTTT; CDR3: CASSPRVGGTEAFF; V: TRBV5-1; size: once; J: TRBJ1-1; D: -
DNA: TGCGCCAGCAGCTTATTGGACAGGGGAGGCGAGCAGTACTTC; CDR3: CASSLLDRGGEQYF; V: TRBV5-1; size: -; J: TRBJ2-7; D: TRBD1
DNA: TGTGCCAGCAGTGAAAGGTTGGGACAGGGCAGGAACACTGAAGCTTTCTTT; CDR3: CASSERLGQGRNTEAFF; V: TRBV2; size: once; J: TRBJ1-1; D: TRBD1
DNA: TGTGCCAGCAGTGAATATTTGACAGGCCCACCCTCTGGAAACACCATATATTTT; CDR3: CASSEYLTGPPSGNTIYF; V: TRBV25-1; size: -; J: TRBJ1-3; D: -
DNA: TGTGCCTGGGGAACCGACGGTAGGAGGGCGAACACCGGGGAGCTGTTTTTT; CDR3: CAWGTDGRRANTGELFF; V: TRBV30; size: -; J: TRBJ2-2; D: -
DNA: TGTGCCAGCTCACCGGCGGTGGGGGCGCTGAGTGAAGCTTTCTTT; CDR3: CASSPAVGALSEAFF; V: TRBV18; size: few; J: TRBJ1-1; D: -
DNA: TGTGCCAGCAGCTATCGTCCCGGGGAAACTCAGCCCCAGCATTTT; CDR3: CASSYRPGETQPQHF; V: TRBV7-2; size: -; J: TRBJ1-5; D: -
DNA: TGCGCCAGCAGCTTCGGGACAGACTATGGCTACACCTTC; CDR3: CASSFGTDYGYTF; V: TRBV5-1; size: -; J: TRBJ1-2; D: TRBD1
DNA: TGTGCCAGTAGCGGAACGGGGATCTACGAGCAGTACTTC; CDR3: CASSGTGIYEQYF; V: TRBV19; size: few; J: TRBJ2-7; D: -
DNA: TGTGCCAGCACCAGACTAGCGGTTAGCACAGATACGCAGTATTTT; CDR3: CASTRLAVSTDTQYF; V: TRBV28; size: -; J: TRBJ2-3; D: TRBD2
DNA: TGTGCCAGCAGTGTCTTGCAGGAGACCCAGTACTTC; CDR3: CASSVLQETQYF; V: TRBV2; size: few; J: TRBJ2-5; D: -
DNA: TGTGCCATCAGTGAGTCGACGAGGGATGGGGAGCTGTTTTTT; CDR3: CAISESTRDGELFF; V: TRBV10-3; size: -; J: TRBJ2-2; D: -
DNA: TGTGCCAGCAGTTGGAGGGGAGGCAATCAGCCCCAGCATTTT; CDR3: CASSWRGGNQPQHF; V: TRBV27; size: -; J: TRBJ1-5; D: -
DNA: TGTGCCAGTAGTATAGCTACAGGAGATAATCAGCCCCAGCATTTT; CDR3: CASSIATGDNQPQHF; V: TRBV19; size: few; J: TRBJ1-5; D: -
DNA: TGTGCCAGCAGCTTTCGGGACAGGGGAGAGAATTCCTCTGGAAACACCATATATTTT; CDR3: CASSFRDRGENSSGNTIYF; V: TRBV7-9; size: -; J: TRBJ1-3; D: TRBD1
DNA: TGTGCCAGCAGTGAAACGCAGGGGACTGAAGCTTTCTTT; CDR3: CASSETQGTEAFF; V: TRBV2; size: -; J: TRBJ1-1; D: -
DNA: TGTGCCACGGGACAGGGGGATAGAGATACGCAGTATTTT; CDR3: CATGQGDRDTQYF; V: TRBV10-3; size: once; J: TRBJ2-3; D: TRBD1
DNA: TGTGCCAGCGGCAGGACAGGGGAATACAATGAGCAGTTCTTC; CDR3: CASGRTGEYNEQFF; V: TRBV27; size: -; J: TRBJ2-1; D: TRBD1
DNA: TGTGCCAGCAGTTCCGACAGGGCTGGTAGGGGTGGATTATTGGGAAATTCACCCCTCCACTTT; CDR3: CASSSDRAGRGGLLGNSPLHF; V: TRBV28; size: -; J: TRBJ1-6; D: TRBD1
DNA: TGTGCCAGCAGCCAAGGGCCGGGGGGGGCAGATACGCAGTATTTT; CDR3: CASSQGPGGADTQYF; V: TRBV3-1/TRBV3-2; size: once; J: TRBJ2-3; D: TRBD2
DNA: TGCGCCAGCAGCCAAGAGGGCCTCATGAACACTGAAGCTTTCTTT; CDR3: CASSQEGLMNTEAFF; V: TRBV4-3; size: -; J: TRBJ1-1; D: -
DNA: TGTGCCAGCAGCTTAATGCGGTACGGCTACACCTTC; CDR3: CASSLMRYGYTF; V: TRBV11-2; size: -; J: TRBJ1-2; D: -
DNA: TGTGCCAGTAGTATAAGCGGGGGTATCGCAGATACGCAGTATTTT; CDR3: CASSISGGIADTQYF; V: TRBV19; size: -; J: TRBJ2-3; D: TRBD2
DNA: TGTGCCAGCTCACCAGGGAGGGCGTTGGTATACGACTATGGCTACACCTTC; CDR3: CASSPGRALVYDYGYTF; V: TRBV18; size: once; J: TRBJ1-2; D: -
DNA: TGCGCCAGCAGCCAAGATCCATATTATTGGGGCGGAGATGGCTACACCTTC; CDR3: CASSQDPYYWGGDGYTF; V: TRBV4-3; size: -; J: TRBJ1-2; D: -
DNA: TGTGCCAGCAGTGAGTATTCGGGGGAAGGGATGAACACTGAAGCTTTCTTT; CDR3: CASSEYSGEGMNTEAFF; V: TRBV2; size: -; J: TRBJ1-1; D: -
DNA: TGTGCCAGCAGCTTTCCGGGACAGGGGATGGTTGGGGCTTTCTTT; CDR3: CASSFPGQGMVGAFF; V: TRBV5-4; size: -; J: TRBJ1-1; D: TRBD1
DNA: TGCAGCGTTCCCCGGGACAGCCTCACCGGGGAGCTGTTTTTT; CDR3: CSVPRDSLTGELFF; V: TRBV29-1; size: once; J: TRBJ2-2; D: TRBD1
DNA: TGTGCCAGCTCCCCCCGGGGTACCGGTGAGCAGTTCTTC; CDR3: CASSPRGTGEQFF; V: TRBV6-5; size: -; J: TRBJ2-1; D: -
DNA: TGTGCCAGCAGCTTGGGACAGGGGGCGAGGGGTAACTATGGCTACACCTTC; CDR3: CASSLGQGARGNYGYTF; V: TRBV13; size: many; J: TRBJ1-2; D: TRBD1
DNA: TGTGCCAGCAGCTTGTTAGGGACAGGGTCCGGGGAGCTGTTTTTT; CDR3: CASSLLGTGSGELFF; V: TRBV5-6; size: -; J: TRBJ2-2; D: TRBD1
DNA: TGCGCCAGCAGCCAAGTCGAGTCAGCGGGGAACACCGGGGAGCTGTTTTTT; CDR3: CASSQVESAGNTGELFF; V: TRBV4-3; size: -; J: TRBJ2-2; D: -
DNA: TGTGCCAGCAGCCTGGGACTCAATACGCAGTATTTT; CDR3: CASSLGLNTQYF; V: TRBV5-4; size: few; J: TRBJ2-3; D: -
DNA: TGTGCCAGCAGCGTCTCGGACAGCTCTAATGAAAAACTGTTTTTT; CDR3: CASSVSDSSNEKLFF; V: TRBV7-6; size: -; J: TRBJ1-4; D: -
DNA: TGTGCCAGCATTCCGGGGGGTCTCTCCTACAATGAGCAGTTCTTC; CDR3: CASIPGGLSYNEQFF; V: TRBV6-6; size: -; J: TRBJ2-1; D: TRBD2
DNA: TGTGCCAGCAGCCAACAGGTCTCGTCTGGAAACACCATATATTTT; CDR3: CASSQQVSSGNTIYF; V: TRBV11-2; size: -; J: TRBJ1-3; D: -
DNA: TGTGCCAGCAGCCAAGATCTGGGCAGGGTATACACCTTC; CDR3: CASSQDLGRVYTF; V: TRBV3-1/TRBV3-2; size: -; J: TRBJ1-2; D: -
DNA: TGTGCCAGCAGTCCGTTAGGGGGATGGGGCACTGAAGCTTTCTTT; CDR3: CASSPLGGWGTEAFF; V: TRBV28; size: -; J: TRBJ1-1; D: -
DNA: TGTGCCAGCAGCCTTAATAGCAGGGGAGAAGCTTTCTTT; CDR3: CASSLNSRGEAFF; V: TRBV6-2/TRBV6-3; size: -; J: TRBJ1-1; D: -
DNA: TGTGCCAGCAGTCCTACGGGGGGCTCCTACAATGAGCAGTTCTTC; CDR3: CASSPTGGSYNEQFF; V: TRBV7-9; size: -; J: TRBJ2-1; D: TRBD2
DNA: TGTGCCAGCAGCTTGGAGCAGGGGGCGAGGTTCTTC; CDR3: CASSLEQGARFF; V: TRBV5-4; size: -; J: TRBJ2-1; D: TRBD1
DNA: TGTGCCAGCAGCAAAGCCAGGACAGCCCCCGGGGAGCTGTTTTTT; CDR3: CASSKARTAPGELFF; V: TRBV21-1; size: once; J: TRBJ2-2; D: -